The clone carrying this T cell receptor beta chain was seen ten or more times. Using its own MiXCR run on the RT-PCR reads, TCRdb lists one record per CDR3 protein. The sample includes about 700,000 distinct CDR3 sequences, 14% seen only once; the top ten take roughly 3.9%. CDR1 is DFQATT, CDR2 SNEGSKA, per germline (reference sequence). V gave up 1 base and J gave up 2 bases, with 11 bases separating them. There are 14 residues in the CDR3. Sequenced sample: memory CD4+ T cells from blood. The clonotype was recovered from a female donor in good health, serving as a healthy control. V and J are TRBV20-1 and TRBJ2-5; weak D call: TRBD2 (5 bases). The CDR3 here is CSARGDYYQETQYF. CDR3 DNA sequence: TGCAGTGCTAGAGGAGACTACTATCAAGAGACCCAGTACTTC.